The 26 T cell receptor beta chains presented below share a single source sample, sequenced in a study of shared clonotypes between healthy human individuals. Sequencing used immunoSEQ multiplex PCR; TCRdb keeps in-frame clones, though not all of them. The data show some 1 million clones, about 75% seen once. The sample taken for sequencing was memory CD4+ T cells sorted from blood. The subset was: CD45RA-negative fraction. All receptors come from a man between 18 and 35 years old in good health.

The chain joins TRBV7-2 to TRBJ2-7; the match to TRBD1 covers 10 bases. V shed 3 bases and J 5 bases; nucleotides not matched to a gene: 7. Germline V gene data show CDR1 as SGHTA and CDR2 as FQGNSA. This CDR3 is 15 amino acids long. CDR3 region: CASSFMTGGSDEQYF. In DNA form, the CDR3 reads TGTGCCAGCAGCTTTATGACAGGGGGCAGCGACGAGCAGTACTTC.

This chain links TRBV7-2 with TRBJ2-4; D not certain. Trimming pared 5 bases from V and 6 bases from J, leaving 11 bases between. Germline CDR1 is SGHTA and CDR2 is FQGNSA. The CDR3 extends over 13 amino acids. CDR3 sequence (DNA): TGTGCCAGCAGCCCCAAGCCTGGAAACATTCAGTACTTC. Translating gives CASSPKPGNIQYF.

Note on this clone: Distinct nucleotide sequences in the sample also encode this CDR3. V usage is TRBV5-1 and J usage is TRBJ2-7; 7 nucleotides match TRBD1. V was clipped by 4 bases and J by 1 base; unmatched bases: 5. The germline V gene has CDR1 SGHRS and CDR2 YFSETQ. CDR3 length: 14 residues. The CDR3 reads CASSVPGQSYEQYF. CDR3 DNA: TGCGCCAGCAGCGTACCGGGACAGTCCTACGAGCAGTACTTC.

The rearrangement uses TRBV9 and TRBJ2-2, with D possibly being TRBD1 (5 bases). The CDR3 totals 14 residues. CDR1 and CDR2 from the germline V gene are SGDLS and YYNGEE. Trimming stripped 4 bases from V and 7 bases from J, with 14 bases between. The CDR3 DNA sequence: TGTGCCAGCAGCTCCCAGGGTGGCGGCGGGGAGCTGTTTTTT. It encodes CASSSQGGGGELFF. Combining the CDR3 with reference TRBV9 and TRBJ2-2 gives the whole variable domain DSGVTQTPKHLITATGQRVTLRCSPRSGDLSVYWYQQSLDQGLQFLIQYYNGEERAKGNILERFSAQQFPDLHSELNLSSLELGDSALYFCASSSQGGGGELFFGEGSRLTVL.

The gene calls are TRBV15 and TRBJ2-7; 9 bases match TRBD1. CDR3 length equals 14 residues. Germline V CDR1 and CDR2: LNHNV, YYDKDF (reference sequence). J lost 3 bases, V lost 3 bases, and 3 bases had no gene match. CDR3 DNA sequence: TGTGCCACCAGCAGGACAGGGGGAAGCTACGAGCAGTACTTC. This codes for CATSRTGGSYEQYF.

This chain joins TRBV5-4 and TRBJ2-6; weak D call: TRBD2 (6 bases). CDR3 length equals 17 residues. Germline V CDR1 and CDR2: SGHNT, YYREEE (reference sequence). The V gene lost 4 bases and the J gene lost 2 bases, with 16 bases spanning the gap. CDR3 sequence reads: CASSPSGRITGANVLTF. CDR3 in DNA: TGTGCCAGCAGCCCCTCGGGGAGGATTACTGGGGCCAACGTCCTGACTTTC. Looking up the rest from reference TRBV5-4 and TRBJ2-6 gives the full variable domain: ETGVTQSPTHLIKTRGQQVTLRCSSQSGHNTVSWYQQALGQGPQFIFQYYREEENGRGNFPPRFSGLQFPNYSSELNVNALELDDSALYLCASSPSGRITGANVLTFGAGSRLTVL.

V and J are TRBV27 and TRBJ2-7; 11 bases fit TRBD2. Germline V gives CDR1 MNHEY, CDR2 SMNVEV (reference sequence). V was clipped by 5 bases and J by 11 bases; unmatched bases: 8. The CDR3 totals 13 residues. As DNA, the CDR3 is TGTGCCAGCAGTGGCGGTAGCGGGGGGGCCGAGTACTTC. Amino acids: CASSGGSGGAEYF.

Concerning this clone itself: Other DNA sequences in the sample encode the same CDR3. V is TRBV15 and J is TRBJ1-2, with D unclear. CDR3 length equals 13 residues. In germline, CDR1 is LNHNV, CDR2 YYDKDF (reference sequence). V was pared by 0 bases and J by 4 bases, with 6 bases between. Here the CDR3 reads CATSREDGYGYTF. CDR3 DNA sequence: TGTGCCACCAGCAGAGAAGACGGCTATGGCTACACCTTC.

V and J are TRBV12-5 and TRBJ1-1, with TRBD1 as a possible D gene (5 bases). V was cut by 2 bases and J by 1 base, with 14 bases left in between. Per germline, CDR1 LGHNT and CDR2 FRNRAP. The CDR3 runs to 16 residues. The CDR3 is CASGLSLTVQNTEAFF. In DNA, the CDR3 is TGTGCTAGTGGTTTGTCATTGACAGTTCAGAACACTGAAGCTTTCTTT. Looking up the rest from reference TRBV12-5 and TRBJ1-1 gives the full variable domain: DARVTQTPRHKVTEMGQEVTMRCQPILGHNTVFWYRQTMMQGLELLAYFRNRAPLDDSGMPKDRFSAEMPDATLATLKIQPSEPRDSAVYFCASGLSLTVQNTEAFFGQGTRLTVV.

J is TRBJ1-4 and V is TRBV5-1, with D hard to call. CDR1 SGHRS and CDR2 YFSETQ come from the germline V gene. V was trimmed by 6 bases and J by 3 bases, leaving 15 bases between them. The CDR3 contains 15 residues. The CDR3 DNA follows: TGCGCCAGCATCAGCCAGCCCGGACCTAATGAAAAACTGTTTTTT. Its translation is CASISQPGPNEKLFF.

Points on this clone: Within the sample, other DNA sequences also encode this same CDR3. CDR3 nucleotides: TGTGCCAGCAGAAACAGGGGATCCGGAAACACCATATATTTT. Encoded protein: CASRNRGSGNTIYF. The rearrangement uses TRBV6-5 and TRBJ1-3; 7 nucleotides line up with TRBD1. The junction had 6 bases not matched to a gene; V was cut back by 6 bases and J by 4 bases. The CDR3 is made up of 14 amino acids. Germline loops: CDR1 MNHEY, CDR2 SVGAGI.

The rearrangement uses TRBV19 and TRBJ1-1, with 7 bases identical to TRBD1. Per the germline V gene, CDR1 is LNHDA and CDR2 is SQIVND (reference sequence). This CDR3 is 16 amino acids long. The J segment lost 1 base and the V segment lost 1 base, leaving 6 bases of the junction unmatched. The CDR3 reads CASSIGGGTENTEAFF. The CDR3 DNA is TGTGCCAGTAGTATAGGTGGAGGGACAGAGAACACTGAAGCTTTCTTT.

The V and J genes are TRBV7-2 and TRBJ1-1; D possibly corresponds to TRBD1 (6 bases). CDR3 length equals 13 residues. V lost 6 bases and J 6 bases, leaving 14 bases between the germline ends. Germline V CDR1 and CDR2: SGHTA, FQGNSA. The CDR3 nucleotides read TGTGCCAGCAGGTCTGACAGGTTCGCTGAAGCTTTCTTT. As protein: CASRSDRFAEAFF.

The chain recombines TRBV30 with TRBJ1-6, with TRBD1 as a possible D gene (6 bases). The germline CDR1 and CDR2 sequences are GTSNPN and SVGIG (reference sequence). This CDR3 has 15 amino acids. The V end lost 0 bases, the J end lost 8 bases, and 14 bases lay between the germline ends. CDR3 loop: CAWSVGRGAYSPLHF. CDR3 coding DNA: TGTGCCTGGAGTGTTGGCCGGGGGGCTTATTCACCCCTCCACTTT.

This chain uses TRBV7-9 with TRBJ2-3; tentatively, D is TRBD1 or TRBD2 (6 bases each). V was pared by 3 bases and J by 6 bases, with 16 bases between. The CDR3 has 15 residues. Germline loops: CDR1 SEHNR, CDR2 FQNEAQ (reference sequence). The CDR3 coding sequence is TGTGCCAGCAGCTTTCCAAGGGGGGAAGAGGATACGCAGTATTTT. Translating gives CASSFPRGEEDTQYF.

Worth noting for this clone: Other DNA sequences in the same sample also yield this CDR3. The chain uses TRBV7-2 and TRBJ1-2; TRBD1 might be the D (6 bases). Looked up from germline, CDR1 is SGHTA and CDR2 is FQGNSA. The CDR3 runs 13 residues. Trimming took 1 base from V and 4 from J, leaving 7 bases between them. CDR3 amino acids: CASSLEGGYGYTF. The CDR3 region has the DNA TGTGCCAGCAGCTTAGAAGGGGGCTATGGCTACACCTTC.

A remark on this clone: Distinct nucleotide sequences in the sample also encode this CDR3. The chain is built from TRBV19 and TRBJ1-1; unclear D gene. The CDR3 has 13 residues. Trimming took 3 bases from V and 0 from J, leaving 5 bases between them. Germline CDR1 reads LNHDA; CDR2 reads SQIVND (reference sequence). The CDR3, as DNA: TGTGCCAGTAGTATCAGCATGAACACTGAAGCTTTCTTT. It codes for CASSISMNTEAFF.

V usage is TRBV18 and J usage is TRBJ1-1; D is undetermined. This CDR3 comprises 14 residues. V gave up 10 bases and J gave up 0 bases, with 15 bases separating them. Per the germline V gene, CDR1 is KGHSH and CDR2 is LQKENI. The CDR3 protein is CANSPGMVNTEAFF. The CDR3 DNA reads TGTGCCAACTCCCCTGGGATGGTGAACACTGAAGCTTTCTTT.

The chain couples TRBV15 to TRBJ2-1, with 8 bases that match TRBD2. The CDR3 sequence is 19 residues long. With 0 bases clipped from V and 4 bases from J, the junction kept 14 bases outside the gene matches. The germline V gene has CDR1 LNHNV and CDR2 YYDKDF (reference sequence). This CDR3 is CATSREGEVGTSEYNEQFF. The CDR3 DNA sequence: TGTGCCACCAGCAGAGAGGGGGAGGTCGGGACTAGTGAATACAATGAGCAGTTCTTC.

This clone was detected once. The CDR3 DNA sequence: TGCGCCAGCAGCCAATTCGTTCAGGGGGTCGGGTTTTTGGACACTGAAGCTTTCTTT. This codes for CASSQFVQGVGFLDTEAFF. The chain carries TRBV4-1 and TRBJ1-1; TRBD1 matches at 7 bases. The CDR3 sequence is 19 residues long. The germline V gene encodes CDR1 MGHRA and CDR2 YSYEKL. After removal of 2 bases from V and 3 bases from J, the junction contained 18 bases not matched to a gene.

The rearrangement joins TRBV7-2 to TRBJ1-3, with 7 nucleotides matching TRBD1. Germline CDR1 reads SGHTA; CDR2 reads FQGNSA. The CDR3 loop spans 16 amino acids. Losses at the gene ends were 2 bases for V and 0 bases for J; bases not matched to a gene: 4. The CDR3 here is CASSLFTGASGNTIYF. CDR3 DNA: TGTGCCAGCAGCTTATTTACAGGGGCCTCTGGAAACACCATATATTTT.

The chain recombines TRBV2 with TRBJ2-1; the D gene is possibly TRBD2 (6 bases). The CDR3 consists of 16 residues. Germline-derived CDR1 and CDR2 are SNHLY and FYNNEI. V gave up 4 bases and J gave up 8 bases, with 21 bases separating them. CDR3 sequence reads: CASSVRGSGDGHEQFF. Written as DNA, the CDR3 is TGTGCCAGCAGTGTCCGAGGGTCGGGAGATGGGCATGAGCAGTTCTTC.

The rearrangement joins TRBV6-5 to TRBJ2-7; 8 bases align to TRBD1. The CDR3 has 14 residues. With V trimmed by 6 bases and J by 1 base, 5 bases remained unmatched. Germline CDR1 is MNHEY and CDR2 is SVGAGI. The CDR3 region has the DNA TGTGCCAGCAGCCGACAGGGGCTGTCCTACGAGCAGTACTTC. This gives the protein CASSRQGLSYEQYF.

The chain joins TRBV10-3 to TRBJ2-2; 9 nucleotides align to TRBD2. The germline V gene has CDR1 ENHRY and CDR2 SYGVKD. The CDR3 loop spans 15 amino acids. Germline trimming cut 7 bases from V and 0 bases from J; bases unmatched to any gene: 3. This chain's CDR3 is CAITGGGANTGELFF. The CDR3 DNA reads as TGTGCCATCACCGGCGGGGGGGCGAACACCGGGGAGCTGTTTTTT.

The chain recombines TRBV6-1 with TRBJ2-1; 9 nucleotides align to TRBD2. Looked up from germline, CDR1 is MNHNS and CDR2 is SASEGT. CDR3 length: 14 residues. Losses at the gene ends were 5 bases for V and 7 bases for J; bases not matched to a gene: 6. For the CDR3, the DNA is TGTGCCAGCAGTCGGCGGGAGGGTGGGAATGAGCAGTTCTTC. Its translation is CASSRREGGNEQFF.

The rearrangement joins TRBV19 to TRBJ1-2, with a possible D match to TRBD1 (5 bases). CDR3 length equals 13 residues. The V and J ends lost 4 bases and 5 bases respectively, with 11 bases between them. Germline V gene lookup returns CDR1 LNHDA and CDR2 SQIVND (reference sequence). The chain's CDR3 is CASSTDRDYGYTF. CDR3 in DNA: TGTGCCAGTAGTACAGACAGAGATTATGGCTACACCTTC.